This T cell receptor beta chain was sequenced during a study of blood T cell repertoires in COVID-19. Sequencing used immunoSEQ multiplex PCR; TCRdb keeps in-frame clones, though not all of them. The table records around 330,000 clones, around 87% of them present only once. This clone has only a few counts. The CDR3 extends over 16 amino acids. V lost 5 bases to trimming and J lost 7 bases; unmatched junction nucleotides: 10. Germline CDR1 is SGHTA and CDR2 is FQGNSA. The chain recombines TRBV7-2 with TRBJ2-1; 11 positions agree with TRBD2. Sequenced sample: peripheral blood. This receptor was taken from a woman between 50 and 59 years old with active or convalescent COVID-19. In DNA, the CDR3 is TGTGCCAGCAGCCTTAGCGGGGGGGCCTCGGTTAATGAGCAGTTCTTC. Protein: CASSLSGGASVNEQFF.